This T cell receptor (beta chain) was sequenced during a study of blood T cell repertoires in COVID-19. Study as a whole: Sites across the United States, Italy and Spain contributed samples from acute and convalescent COVID-19. Sample material is recorded as cDNA or gDNA derived from T cells, B-cell-depleted T cells, or PBMCs.

The authors' processing: Cell counts per sample came from amplifying reference gene primers. Generated by immunoSEQ multiplex PCR, the TCRdb table keeps only in-frame clones and is missing some. From that table come the V and J calls and clone size; the DNA was used to work out D and trimming. The sample contains fewer than 250,000 clones, less than 90% of which appear only once. V was clipped by 0 bases and J by 5 bases, with 10 bases between them. This CDR3 region has 15 residues. Germline assignment: CDR1 MGHRA and CDR2 YSYEKL. The receptor's source is a human donor in a cohort sampled during active COVID-19. The chain has TRBV4-1 and TRBJ1-4; D uncertain. The specimen sequenced was peripheral blood. The CDR3 loop reads CASSQDSGINEKLFF. Here the CDR3 DNA reads TGCGCCAGCAGCCAAGACTCGGGGATCAATGAAAAACTGTTTTTT.